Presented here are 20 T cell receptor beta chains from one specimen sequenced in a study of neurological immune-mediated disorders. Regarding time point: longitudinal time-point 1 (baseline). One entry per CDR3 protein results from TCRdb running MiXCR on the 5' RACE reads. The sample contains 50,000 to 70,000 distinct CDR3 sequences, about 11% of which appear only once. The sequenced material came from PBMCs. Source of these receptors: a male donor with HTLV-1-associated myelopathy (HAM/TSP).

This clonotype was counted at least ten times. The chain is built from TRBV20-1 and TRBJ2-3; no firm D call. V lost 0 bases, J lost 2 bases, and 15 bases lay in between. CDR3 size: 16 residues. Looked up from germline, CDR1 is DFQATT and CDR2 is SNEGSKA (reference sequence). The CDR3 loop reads CSARESGPKHTDTQYF. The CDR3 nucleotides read TGCAGTGCTAGAGAATCGGGCCCGAAGCACACAGATACGCAGTATTTT.

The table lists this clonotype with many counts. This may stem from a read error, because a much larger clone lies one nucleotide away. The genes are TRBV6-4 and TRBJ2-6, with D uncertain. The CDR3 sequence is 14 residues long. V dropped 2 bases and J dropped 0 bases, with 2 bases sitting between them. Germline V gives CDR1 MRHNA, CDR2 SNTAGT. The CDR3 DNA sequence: TGTGCCAGCAGTGACAACTCTGGGGCCAACGTCCTGACTTTC. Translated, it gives CASSDNSGANVLTF.

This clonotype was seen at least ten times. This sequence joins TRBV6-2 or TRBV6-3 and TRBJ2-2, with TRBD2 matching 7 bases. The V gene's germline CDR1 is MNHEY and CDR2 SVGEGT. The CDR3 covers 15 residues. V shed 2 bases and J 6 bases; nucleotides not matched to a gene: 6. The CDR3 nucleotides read TGTGCCAGCAGTTACCCCGGACTAGTCCCCGGGGAGCTGTTTTTT. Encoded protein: CASSYPGLVPGELFF.

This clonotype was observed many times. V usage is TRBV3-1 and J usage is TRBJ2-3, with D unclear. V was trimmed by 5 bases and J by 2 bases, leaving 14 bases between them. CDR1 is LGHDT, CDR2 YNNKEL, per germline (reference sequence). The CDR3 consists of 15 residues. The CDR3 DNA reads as TGTGCCAGCAGCTCCATACTTAGCTTCACAGATACGCAGTATTTT. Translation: CASSSILSFTDTQYF.

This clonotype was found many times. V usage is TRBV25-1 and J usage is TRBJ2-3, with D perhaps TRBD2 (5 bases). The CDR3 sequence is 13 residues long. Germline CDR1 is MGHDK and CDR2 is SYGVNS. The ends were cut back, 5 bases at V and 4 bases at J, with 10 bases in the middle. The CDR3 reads CASSNLAADTQYF. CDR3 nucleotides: TGTGCCAGCAGTAATCTAGCCGCAGATACGCAGTATTTT.

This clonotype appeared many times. The CDR3, as DNA: TGCAGTGCTGGGACAGGGATTCAGCCCCAGCATTTT. This sequence encodes CSAGTGIQPQHF. V gene TRBV20-1 combines with J gene TRBJ1-5; 9 bases map to TRBD1. The CDR3 extends over 12 amino acids. V was pared by 5 bases and J by 6 bases, with 2 bases of the junction left unmatched. Per germline, CDR1 DFQATT and CDR2 SNEGSKA (reference sequence).

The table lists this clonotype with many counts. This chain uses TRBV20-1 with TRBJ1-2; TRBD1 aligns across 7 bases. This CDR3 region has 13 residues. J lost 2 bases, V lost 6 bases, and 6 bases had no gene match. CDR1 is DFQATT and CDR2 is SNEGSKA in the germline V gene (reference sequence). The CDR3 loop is CSAPRQGNYGYTF. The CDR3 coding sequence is TGCAGTGCGCCGCGACAGGGAAACTATGGCTACACCTTC.

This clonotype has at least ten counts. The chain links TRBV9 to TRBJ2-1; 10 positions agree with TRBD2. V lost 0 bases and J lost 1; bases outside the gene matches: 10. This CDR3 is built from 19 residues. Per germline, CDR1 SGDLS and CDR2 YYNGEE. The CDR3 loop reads CASSVEPSGGHLSYNEQFF. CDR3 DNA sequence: TGTGCCAGCAGCGTAGAGCCTAGCGGGGGACACCTATCCTACAATGAGCAGTTCTTC.

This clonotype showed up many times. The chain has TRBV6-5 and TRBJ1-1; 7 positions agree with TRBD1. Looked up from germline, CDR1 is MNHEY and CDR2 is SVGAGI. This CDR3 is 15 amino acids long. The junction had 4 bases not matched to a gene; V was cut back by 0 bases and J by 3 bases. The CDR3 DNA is TGTGCCAGCAGTTACTCTAGAGGGGGCGACACTGAAGCTTTCTTT. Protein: CASSYSRGGDTEAFF.

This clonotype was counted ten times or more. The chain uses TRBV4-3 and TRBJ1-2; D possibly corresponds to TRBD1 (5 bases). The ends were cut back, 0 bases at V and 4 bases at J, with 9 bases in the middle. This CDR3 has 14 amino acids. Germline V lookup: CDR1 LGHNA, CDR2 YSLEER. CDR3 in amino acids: CASSQEEQVYGYTF. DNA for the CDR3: TGCGCCAGCAGCCAAGAGGAACAGGTCTATGGCTACACCTTC.

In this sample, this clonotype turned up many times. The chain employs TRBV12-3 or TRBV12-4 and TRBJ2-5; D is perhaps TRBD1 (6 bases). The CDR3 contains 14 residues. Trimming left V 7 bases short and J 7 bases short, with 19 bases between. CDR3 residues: CASTPGAVLGTQYF. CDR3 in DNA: TGTGCCAGCACCCCAGGGGCCGTGTTGGGGACCCAGTACTTC.

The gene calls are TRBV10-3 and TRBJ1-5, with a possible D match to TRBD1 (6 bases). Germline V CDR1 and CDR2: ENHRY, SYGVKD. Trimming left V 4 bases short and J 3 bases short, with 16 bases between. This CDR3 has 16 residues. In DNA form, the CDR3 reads TGTGCCATCAGTGGAGGGGAGACAGGCGTCAATCAGCCCCAGCATTTT. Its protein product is CAISGGETGVNQPQHF.

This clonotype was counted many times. CDR3 region: CASSSLSRADTQYF. Written as DNA, the CDR3 is TGTGCCAGCAGCTCCTTGAGTCGTGCTGATACGCAGTATTTT. The chain carries TRBV7-2 and TRBJ2-3; D not resolved. Germline V gives CDR1 SGHTA, CDR2 FQGNSA. This CDR3 region has 14 residues. The ends were cut back, 4 bases at V and 6 bases at J, with 14 bases in the middle.

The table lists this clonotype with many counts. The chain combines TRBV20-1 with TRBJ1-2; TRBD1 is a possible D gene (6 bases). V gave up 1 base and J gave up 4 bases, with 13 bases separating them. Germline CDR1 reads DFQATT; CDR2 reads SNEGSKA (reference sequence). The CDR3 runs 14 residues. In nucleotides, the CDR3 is TGCAGTGCTAGAGCTGTAGGGGGATCCTATGGCTACACCTTC. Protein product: CSARAVGGSYGYTF.

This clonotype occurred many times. CDR3 nucleotides: TGTGCCAGCAGCTCCTCGACAGGGGGCAGGCAGTACTTC. Encoded protein: CASSSSTGGRQYF. The chain has TRBV7-9 and TRBJ2-7, with 10 bases identical to TRBD1. This CDR3 is built from 13 residues. Germline V gene sequence: CDR1 SEHNR, CDR2 FQNEAQ (reference sequence). V trimming: 4 bases; J trimming: 9 bases; junction bases outside the gene matches: 6. Full variable domain (rest looked up from reference TRBV7-9 and TRBJ2-7): DTGVSQNPRHKITKRGQNVTFRCDPISEHNRLYWYRQTLGQGPEFLTYFQNEAQLEKSRLLSDRFSAERPKGSFSTLEIQRTEQGDSAMYLCASSSSTGGRQYFGPGTRLTVT.

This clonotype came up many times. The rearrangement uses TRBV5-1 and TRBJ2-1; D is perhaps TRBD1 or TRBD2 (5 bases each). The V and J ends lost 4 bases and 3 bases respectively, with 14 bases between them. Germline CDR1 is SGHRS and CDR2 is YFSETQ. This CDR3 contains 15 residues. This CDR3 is CASSPDEGSYNEQFF. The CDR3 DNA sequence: TGCGCCAGCAGCCCGGATGAGGGGAGCTACAATGAGCAGTTCTTC.

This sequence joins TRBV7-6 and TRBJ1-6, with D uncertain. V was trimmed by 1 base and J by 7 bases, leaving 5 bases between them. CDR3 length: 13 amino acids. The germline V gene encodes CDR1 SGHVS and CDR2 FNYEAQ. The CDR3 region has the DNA TGTGCCAGCAGCTTAGGCCAGAATTCACCCCTCCACTTT. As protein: CASSLGQNSPLHF.

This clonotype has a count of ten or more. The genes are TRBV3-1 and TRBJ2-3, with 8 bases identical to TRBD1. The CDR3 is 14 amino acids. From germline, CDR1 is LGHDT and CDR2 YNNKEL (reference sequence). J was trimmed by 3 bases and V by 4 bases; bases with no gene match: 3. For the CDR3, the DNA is TGTGCCAGCAGCCCGGACAGGGTAACAGATACGCAGTATTTT. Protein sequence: CASSPDRVTDTQYF.

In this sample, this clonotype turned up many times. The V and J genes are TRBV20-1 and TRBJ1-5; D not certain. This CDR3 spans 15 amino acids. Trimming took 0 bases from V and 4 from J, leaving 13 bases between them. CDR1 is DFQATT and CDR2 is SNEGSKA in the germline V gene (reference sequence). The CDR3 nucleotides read TGCAGTGCTAGAGATGCGGCAGGTGGGAATCAGCCCCAGCATTTT. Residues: CSARDAAGGNQPQHF.

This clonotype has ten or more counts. CDR3 loop: CASSLGDRPYEQYF. Written as DNA, the CDR3 is TGCGCCAGCAGCTTGGGGGACCGACCCTACGAGCAGTACTTC. The chain has TRBV5-1 and TRBJ2-7; D tentatively fits TRBD1 or TRBD2 (5 bases each). The germline V and J ends were trimmed by 0 bases and 2 bases, with 9 bases remaining between them. This CDR3 contains 14 residues. Germline CDR1 is SGHRS and CDR2 is YFSETQ. The entire variable domain, with the rest obtained from reference TRBV5-1 and TRBJ2-7, is as follows: KAGVTQTPRYLIKTRGQQVTLSCSPISGHRSVSWYQQTPGQGLQFLFEYFSETQRNKGNFPGRFSGRQFSNSRSEMNVSTLELGDSALYLCASSLGDRPYEQYFGPGTRLTVT.